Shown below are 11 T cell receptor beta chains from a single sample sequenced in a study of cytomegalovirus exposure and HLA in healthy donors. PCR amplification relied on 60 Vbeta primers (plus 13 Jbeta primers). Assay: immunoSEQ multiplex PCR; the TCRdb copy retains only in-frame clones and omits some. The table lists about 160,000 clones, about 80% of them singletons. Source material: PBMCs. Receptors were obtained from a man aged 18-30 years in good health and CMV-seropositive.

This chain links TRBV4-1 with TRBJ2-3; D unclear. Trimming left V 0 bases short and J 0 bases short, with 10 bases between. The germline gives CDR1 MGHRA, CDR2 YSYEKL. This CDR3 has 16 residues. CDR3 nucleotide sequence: TGCGCCAGCAGCCAAGATGCAGGCAGAAGCACAGATACGCAGTATTTT. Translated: CASSQDAGRSTDTQYF.

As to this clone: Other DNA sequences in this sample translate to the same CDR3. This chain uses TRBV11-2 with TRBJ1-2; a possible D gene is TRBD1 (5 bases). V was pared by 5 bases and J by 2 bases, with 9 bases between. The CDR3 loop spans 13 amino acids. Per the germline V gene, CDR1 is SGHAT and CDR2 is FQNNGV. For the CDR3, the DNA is TGTGCCAGCAGCCTCCGGGGGAACTATGGCTACACCTTC. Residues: CASSLRGNYGYTF.

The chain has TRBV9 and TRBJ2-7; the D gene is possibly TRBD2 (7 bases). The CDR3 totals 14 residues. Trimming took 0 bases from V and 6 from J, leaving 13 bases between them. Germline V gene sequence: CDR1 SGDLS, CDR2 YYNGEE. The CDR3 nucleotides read TGTGCCAGCAGCGTAGGTGGGGGGGCGGGCGAGCAGTACTTC. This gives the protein CASSVGGGAGEQYF.

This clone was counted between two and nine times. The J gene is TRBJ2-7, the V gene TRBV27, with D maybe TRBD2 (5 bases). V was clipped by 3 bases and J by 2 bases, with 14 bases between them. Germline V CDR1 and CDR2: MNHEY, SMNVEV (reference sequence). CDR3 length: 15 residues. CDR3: CASSLSGGPAYEQYF. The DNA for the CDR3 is TGTGCCAGCAGTTTGTCTGGCGGGCCCGCCTACGAGCAGTACTTC.

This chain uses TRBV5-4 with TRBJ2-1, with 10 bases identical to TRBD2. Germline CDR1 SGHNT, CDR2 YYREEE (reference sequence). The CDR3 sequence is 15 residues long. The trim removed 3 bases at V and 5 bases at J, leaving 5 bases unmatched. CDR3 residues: CASSWWTSGDNEQFF. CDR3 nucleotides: TGTGCCAGCAGCTGGTGGACTAGCGGAGACAATGAGCAGTTCTTC.

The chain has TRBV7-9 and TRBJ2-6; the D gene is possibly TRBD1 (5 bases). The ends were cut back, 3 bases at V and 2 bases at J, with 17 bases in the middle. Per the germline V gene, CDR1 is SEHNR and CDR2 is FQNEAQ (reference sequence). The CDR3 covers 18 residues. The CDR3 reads CASSFRPRGGTGANVLTF. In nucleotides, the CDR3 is TGTGCCAGCAGCTTCCGGCCAAGGGGCGGCACTGGGGCCAACGTCCTGACTTTC.

DNA of the CDR3: TGCGCCGCAGGGGACAGGGGCGTTACGAACACTGAAGCTTTCTTT. Residues: CAAGDRGVTNTEAFF. This chain links TRBV10-2 with TRBJ1-1; 10 bases match TRBD1. Germline CDR1 and CDR2: WSHSY and SAAADI. V shed 11 bases, J shed 1 base, and the junction held 10 bases outside the gene matches. The CDR3 length is 15 residues.

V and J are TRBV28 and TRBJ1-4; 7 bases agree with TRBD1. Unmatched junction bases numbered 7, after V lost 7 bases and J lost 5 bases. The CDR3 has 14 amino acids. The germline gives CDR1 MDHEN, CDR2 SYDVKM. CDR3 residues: CASTGDRRNEKLFF. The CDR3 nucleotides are TGTGCCAGCACCGGGGACAGACGGAATGAAAAACTGTTTTTT.

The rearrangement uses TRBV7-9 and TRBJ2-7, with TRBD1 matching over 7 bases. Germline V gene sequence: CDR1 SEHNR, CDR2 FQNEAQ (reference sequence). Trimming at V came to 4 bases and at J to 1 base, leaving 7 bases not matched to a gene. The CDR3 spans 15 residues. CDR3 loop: CASSWRQGNSYEQYF. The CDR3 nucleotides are TGTGCCAGCAGCTGGAGACAGGGTAATTCCTACGAGCAGTACTTC.

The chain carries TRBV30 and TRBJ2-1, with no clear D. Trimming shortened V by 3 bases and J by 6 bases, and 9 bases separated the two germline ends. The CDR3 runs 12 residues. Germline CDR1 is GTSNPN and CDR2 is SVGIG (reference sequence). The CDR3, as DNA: TGTGCCTGGAGCCCGGCAGGCAATGAGCAGTTCTTC. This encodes CAWSPAGNEQFF.

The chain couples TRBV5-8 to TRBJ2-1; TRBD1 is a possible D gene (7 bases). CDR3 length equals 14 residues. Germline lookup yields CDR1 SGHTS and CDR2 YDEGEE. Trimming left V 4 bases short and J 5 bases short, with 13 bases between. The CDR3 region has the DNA TGTGCCAGCAGCCGGAGGGGGCAGGACAATGAGCAGTTCTTC. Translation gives CASSRRGQDNEQFF.